Shown below are 28 T cell receptor beta chains from a single sample sequenced in a study of blood T cell repertoires in COVID-19. The assay was immunoSEQ multiplex PCR, and TCRdb's table has in-frame clones only and misses some. The data show 100,000 to 150,000 clones, 70% to 90% seen once. Sequenced material: peripheral blood. All receptors come from a man between 50 and 59 years old with acute or convalescent COVID-19.

The chain combines TRBV27 with TRBJ2-7; 7 nucleotides agree with TRBD2. Germline V gives CDR1 MNHEY, CDR2 SMNVEV (reference sequence). The CDR3 is 14 amino acids. V was pared by 8 bases and J by 0 bases, with 7 bases of the junction left unmatched. Written as DNA, the CDR3 is TGTGCCAGCGGAATAAGCGGGGTCTCCTACGAGCAGTACTTC. It specifies CASGISGVSYEQYF.

In this sample, this clone turned up once. The chain recombines TRBV30 with TRBJ1-2; TRBD1 aligns across 10 bases. Germline-derived CDR1 and CDR2 are GTSNPN and SVGIG (reference sequence). The CDR3 is 15 residues long. Unmatched junction bases numbered 10, after V lost 2 bases and J lost 7 bases. In DNA, the CDR3 is TGTGCCTGGAGTAACCGGGACAGGGGTGGAAGTGGCTACACCTTC. Translated: CAWSNRDRGGSGYTF.

The gene calls are TRBV4-1 and TRBJ2-7, with TRBD2 matching 11 bases. Trimming took 3 bases from V and 2 from J; bases not matched to a gene: 3. There are 15 residues in the CDR3. Germline V gene lookup returns CDR1 MGHRA and CDR2 YSYEKL. CDR3 sequence: CASSHLAGGAYEQYF. CDR3 in DNA: TGCGCCAGCAGCCATCTAGCGGGAGGTGCCTACGAGCAGTACTTC.

The CDR3 nucleotides read TGTGCCAGTTCCAAGGGAGGTGCGGGAAACACCATATATTTT. This sequence encodes CASSKGGAGNTIYF. This chain uses TRBV19 with TRBJ1-3; D is undetermined. V shed 8 bases and J shed 4 bases, with 15 bases lying between them. The CDR3 is 14 residues long. Germline values: CDR1 LNHDA, CDR2 SQIVND (reference sequence).

This clone has just a few counts. The chain combines TRBV6-5 with TRBJ1-2, with D perhaps matching TRBD1 (6 bases). The CDR3 is made up of 13 amino acids. V lost 7 bases to trimming and J lost 4 bases, with 13 bases between them. The germline V gene encodes CDR1 MNHEY and CDR2 SVGAGI. The CDR3 loop reads CASTEGESYGYTF. The DNA of the CDR3 is TGTGCCAGCACCGAGGGGGAAAGCTATGGCTACACCTTC.

The rearrangement uses TRBV30 and TRBJ1-5; no clear D. Germline V gene sequence: CDR1 GTSNPN, CDR2 SVGIG (reference sequence). V gave up 1 base and J gave up 3 bases, with 10 bases separating them. CDR3 size: 14 residues. For the CDR3, the DNA is TGTGCCTGGAGTGACCTGAGTGCCAATCAGCCCCAGCATTTT. This translates into CAWSDLSANQPQHF.

The chain has TRBV7-8 and TRBJ2-1; 12 bases agree with TRBD2. Germline V gene data show CDR1 as SGHVS and CDR2 as FQNEAQ. The J segment lost 0 bases and the V segment lost 5 bases, leaving 14 bases of the junction unmatched. CDR3 length equals 20 residues. The CDR3 DNA sequence: TGTGCCAGCAGCCGTTACATACTAGCGGGAGGCGCAAGCTCCTACAATGAGCAGTTCTTC. This sequence encodes CASSRYILAGGASSYNEQFF. The whole variable domain, remainder taken from reference TRBV7-8 and TRBJ2-1, is GAGVSQSPRYKVAKRGQDVALRCDPISGHVSLFWYQQALGQGPEFLTYFQNEAQLDKSGLPSDRFFAERPEGSVSTLKIQRTQQEDSAVYLCASSRYILAGGASSYNEQFFGPGTRLTVL.

This clone came up a few times. V is TRBV7-8 and J is TRBJ2-7, with TRBD1 identical over 7 bases. The V segment lost 0 bases and the J segment 0 bases; nucleotides outside the gene matches: 5. The CDR3 totals 16 residues. Germline loops: CDR1 SGHVS, CDR2 FQNEAQ. DNA of the CDR3: TGTGCCAGCAGCTTAGCCGACAGGGACCCCTCCTACGAGCAGTACTTC. Translating it yields CASSLADRDPSYEQYF.

V and J are TRBV6-4 and TRBJ1-5; 7 bases agree with TRBD1. Germline V gives CDR1 MRHNA, CDR2 SNTAGT. CDR3 length: 14 amino acids. V lost 3 bases to trimming and J lost 8 bases; unmatched junction nucleotides: 7. CDR3 region: CASSEIPGQKPQHF. The DNA for the CDR3 is TGTGCCAGCAGTGAGATACCGGGACAGAAGCCCCAGCATTTT.

The rearrangement links TRBV15 to TRBJ2-7; 10 bases match TRBD2. V was clipped by 0 bases and J by 4 bases; unmatched bases: 0. CDR1 LNHNV and CDR2 YYDKDF come from the germline V gene (reference sequence). The length of the CDR3 is 14 residues. The chain's CDR3 is CATSRELAGYEQYF. The CDR3 DNA sequence: TGTGCCACCAGCAGAGAACTAGCGGGATACGAGCAGTACTTC. The full variable domain, completed using reference TRBV15 and TRBJ2-7, is DAMVIQNPRYQVTQFGKPVTLSCSQTLNHNVMYWYQQKSSQAPKLLFHYYDKDFNNEADTPDNFQSRRPNTSFCFLDIRSPGLGDTAMYLCATSRELAGYEQYFGPGTRLTVT.

The CDR3 coding sequence is TGTGCCACCAGCAGAGAGAAGGTGACAGGGGGTGAGCAGTTCTTC. As protein: CATSREKVTGGEQFF. The chain employs TRBV15 and TRBJ2-1; 9 positions match TRBD1. There are 15 residues in the CDR3. The V gene's germline CDR1 is LNHNV and CDR2 YYDKDF (reference sequence). Losses at the gene ends were 0 bases for V and 9 bases for J; bases not matched to a gene: 6.

Only one count was recorded for this clone. This rearrangement joins TRBV9 to TRBJ1-3; D is undetermined. CDR1 and CDR2 (germline): SGDLS, YYNGEE. With 3 bases removed from V and 0 bases from J, the gap between germline ends came to 7 bases. The CDR3 runs 14 residues. This CDR3 is CASSGYISGNTIYF. The CDR3 DNA is TGTGCCAGCAGCGGGTACATCTCTGGAAACACCATATATTTT.

This clone was seen a single time. The chain joins TRBV7-9 to TRBJ1-2, with a weak D call TRBD1 (5 bases). V lost 0 bases, J lost 8 bases, and 13 bases lay in between. This CDR3 comprises 14 residues. CDR1 SEHNR and CDR2 FQNEAQ come from the germline V gene (reference sequence). Here the CDR3 reads CASSLATGSQGYTF. The CDR3 coding sequence is TGTGCCAGCAGCTTAGCAACAGGTTCCCAAGGCTACACCTTC.

The J gene is TRBJ2-7, the V gene TRBV5-1, with 8 bases that match TRBD2. This CDR3 spans 17 amino acids. V lost 0 bases and J lost 0; bases outside the gene matches: 8. CDR1 and CDR2 from the germline V gene are SGHRS and YFSETQ. The CDR3 loop is CASSLGLAGLSSYEQYF. The CDR3, as DNA: TGCGCCAGCAGCTTGGGCCTAGCGGGCCTAAGCTCCTACGAGCAGTACTTC.

This chain joins TRBV11-2 and TRBJ1-1; the D is unclear. The V gene's germline CDR1 is SGHAT and CDR2 FQNNGV. The CDR3 sequence is 12 residues long. The germline V and J ends were trimmed by 5 bases and 5 bases, with 9 bases remaining between them. The DNA for the CDR3 is TGTGCCAGCAGCCCAGAGGTGACTGAAGCTTTCTTT. Translating gives CASSPEVTEAFF.

A single count supports this clone. The chain recombines TRBV7-2 with TRBJ2-1; TRBD2 matches at 14 bases. Losses at the gene ends were 5 bases for V and 7 bases for J; bases not matched to a gene: 10. The V gene's germline CDR1 is SGHTA and CDR2 FQGNSA. This CDR3 is 17 amino acids long. The CDR3 reads CASSPKGTSGSRNEQFF. The DNA for the CDR3 is TGTGCCAGCAGCCCCAAGGGGACTAGCGGGAGTCGGAATGAGCAGTTCTTC.

The V gene is TRBV10-2, the J gene TRBJ2-7, with D tentatively TRBD2 (6 bases). Germline lookup yields CDR1 WSHSY and CDR2 SAAADI. This CDR3 spans 16 amino acids. Trimming stripped 3 bases from V and 2 bases from J, with 17 bases between. The CDR3 sequence: CASSEGTGATTYEQYF. The CDR3 DNA follows: TGCGCCAGCAGTGAAGGTACGGGAGCTACCACCTACGAGCAGTACTTC.

The gene calls are TRBV6-5 and TRBJ2-7; 9 bases are shared with TRBD2. CDR1 MNHEY and CDR2 SVGAGI come from the germline V gene. With 5 bases clipped from V and 5 bases from J, the junction kept 10 bases outside the gene matches. This CDR3 contains 15 residues. DNA of the CDR3: TGTGCCAGCAGTACTCTTAGCGGGGGCCGCCACGAGCAGTACTTC. Translation gives CASSTLSGGRHEQYF.

The chain has TRBV6-5 and TRBJ2-3; D is possibly TRBD2 (5 bases). The CDR3 has 15 residues. Deletions cut 2 bases from V and 2 bases from J, with 11 bases between. Germline CDR1 and CDR2: MNHEY and SVGAGI. CDR3 sequence reads: CASSYGLDTTDTQYF. CDR3 sequence (DNA): TGTGCCAGCAGTTACGGACTCGACACCACAGATACGCAGTATTTT.

This chain joins TRBV18 and TRBJ1-4, with TRBD1 identical over 7 bases. The V gene end was trimmed by 6 bases and the J gene end by 6 bases; junction bases not matched to a gene: 4. Germline CDR1 reads KGHSH; CDR2 reads LQKENI. This CDR3 has 13 amino acids. In nucleotides, the CDR3 is TGTGCCAGCTCCCGGGACAGCTATGAAAAACTGTTTTTT. Translated, it gives CASSRDSYEKLFF.

The table lists this clone with a count of one. V gene TRBV5-5 combines with J gene TRBJ2-7, with 8 positions matching TRBD1. Germline V gene data show CDR1 as SGHKS and CDR2 as YYEKEE (reference sequence). The CDR3 runs to 15 residues. The V and J ends lost 4 bases and 4 bases, in that order; junction bases with no gene match: 10. The CDR3 coding sequence is TGTGCCAGCAGCCCACAGGGGGGAATGCGTTACGAGCAGTACTTC. Protein: CASSPQGGMRYEQYF.

This clone is medium-sized in the sample. The chain links TRBV30 to TRBJ2-1; D gene unclear. Germline CDR1 reads GTSNPN; CDR2 reads SVGIG (reference sequence). Trimming left V 0 bases short and J 6 bases short, with 9 bases between. The CDR3 length is 13 residues. The CDR3 sequence: CAWSVSVPNEQFF. CDR3 in DNA: TGTGCCTGGAGTGTATCCGTTCCCAATGAGCAGTTCTTC.

The chain is built from TRBV15 and TRBJ2-7; D unclear. V lost 0 bases to trimming and J lost 0 bases, with 9 bases between them. This CDR3 contains 15 residues. In germline, CDR1 is LNHNV, CDR2 YYDKDF (reference sequence). CDR3 sequence: CATSRDGGFSYEQYF. The CDR3 nucleotides read TGTGCCACCAGCAGAGATGGCGGTTTCTCCTACGAGCAGTACTTC.

The rearrangement links TRBV9 to TRBJ1-1; unclear D gene. This CDR3 has 13 residues. The germline CDR1 and CDR2 sequences are SGDLS and YYNGEE. Trimming cost V 0 bases and J 6 bases, with 9 bases left between them. CDR3 nucleotides: TGTGCCAGCAGCGTAGCGGCAGGCCCTGAAGCTTTCTTT. Its protein is CASSVAAGPEAFF.

The chain employs TRBV6-5 and TRBJ1-5, with TRBD1 identical over 7 bases. This CDR3 has 15 residues. Per germline, CDR1 MNHEY and CDR2 SVGAGI. V dropped 0 bases and J dropped 3; count of bases not matched to a gene: 2. This CDR3 is CASSYSGQYNQPQHF. CDR3 in DNA: TGTGCCAGCAGTTACTCGGGACAGTACAATCAGCCCCAGCATTTT.

V usage is TRBV10-3 and J usage is TRBJ2-7, with 10 nucleotides matching TRBD2. The CDR3 is 15 residues long. After removal of 6 bases from V and 2 bases from J, the junction contained 7 bases not matched to a gene. In germline, CDR1 is ENHRY, CDR2 SYGVKD. For the CDR3, the DNA is TGTGCCATCAGCCCCGGGACTAGCGTGACCTACGAGCAGTACTTC. As protein: CAISPGTSVTYEQYF.

The V gene is TRBV18, the J gene TRBJ1-4, with 7 nucleotides matching TRBD1. The CDR3 runs to 14 residues. Germline loops: CDR1 KGHSH, CDR2 LQKENI. The ends lost 4 bases at V and 6 bases at J; junction bases unmatched: 5. The CDR3, as DNA: TGTGCCAGCTCACTTGGGACAGCCGATGAAAAACTGTTTTTT. This gives the protein CASSLGTADEKLFF.

This chain links TRBV13 with TRBJ2-7, with D maybe TRBD2 (6 bases). Trimming removed 0 bases at V and 4 bases at J, with 16 bases between. CDR1 PRHDT and CDR2 FYEKMQ come from the germline V gene (reference sequence). CDR3 length: 16 amino acids. The CDR3 DNA reads as TGTGCCAGCAGCTTAGGGTCTGGCGGGGCCGTGTACGAGCAGTACTTC. It encodes CASSLGSGGAVYEQYF.